Reported below is one T cell receptor (beta chain). Its antigen is as yet unknown. Second-dose intervals of approximately 4 or approximately 12 weeks were pooled. CDR1 is MNHEY, CDR2 SVGAGI, per germline. CDR3 length: 12 amino acids. Between the trimmed V and J ends, which lost 4 bases and 11 bases, there was a span of 14 bases. This sample was included in a study of T cell responses to AZD1222 COVID-19 vaccine. Findings of the study overall: Along spike, vaccine-associated CD4 TCRs were found throughout, with dominance at 160-218 and 743-854. Spike-specific TCR breadth and depth grew following two AZD1222 doses. White British donors predominated, females outnumbered males, and clonal diversity was possibly underestimated.

Sequencing was performed with immunoSEQ multiplex PCR; in TCRdb, only in-frame clones are kept and a portion is missing. The sample gives roughly 84,000 clones, around 88% of which show up once; approximately 10% is in the top ten. The chain combines TRBV6-5 with TRBJ1-1; TRBD1 is a possible D gene (5 bases). The TCR originated in an adult who received the AZD1222 COVID-19 vaccine. This specimen consisted of peripheral blood, obtained 28 days after the second AZD1222 dose. The CDR3, as DNA: TGTGCCAGCAGTTCCGGGACGCGTAGTGCTTTCTTT. Its protein product is CASSSGTRSAFF.